The source of this T cell receptor (beta chain) is a study of post-analysis software for immune sequencing data. The V gene lost 3 bases and the J gene lost 2 bases, with 12 bases spanning the gap. CDR3 length: 15 residues. Germline CDR1 and CDR2: MNHEY and SMNVEV (reference sequence). Unique molecular identifiers had been added to the TCR beta cDNA libraries. T cells, roughly 1 to 10 million of them, yielded some 500,000 cDNA molecules. TCRdb passed the PCR reads through MiXCR, listing each CDR3 protein once. Counted here are fewer than 900,000 distinct CDR3 sequences, about 43% occurring once; the ten biggest clones make up roughly 4.9%. Overall study results and limits: A few TRBV segments were significantly more frequent in patients than in controls. TRBV5-6, TRBV5-1 and TRBV20-1 were among these segments. Strong co-clustering by F measure was seen for same-batch samples.

With regard to this clonotype: Its specificity is unknown.

This receptor was taken from a girl under 18 with multiple sclerosis. The V gene is TRBV27, the J gene TRBJ2-3; no reliable D call. Sequencing was done on a sample of blood. The CDR3 nucleotides read TGTGCCAGCAGTTTCGGAGAATCCCTCACAGATACGCAGTATTTT. Translated, it gives CASSFGESLTDTQYF.